The present TCR beta chain was sequenced within a study of cytomegalovirus exposure and HLA in healthy donors. Study results and limitations: The study flagged around 160 TCR beta chains as cytomegalovirus-associated.

TCRdb keeps only in-frame clones here, not all; method: immunoSEQ multiplex PCR. The sample comprises about 160,000 clones, roughly 91% of which are singletons, and about a tenth rests with the top ten. This CDR3 comprises 15 residues. V was pared by 4 bases and J by 2 bases, with 7 bases of the junction left unmatched. Looked up from germline, CDR1 is LGHNA and CDR2 is YNFKEQ. An approximately 130-subject validation cohort, separate from the approximately 720-subject first cohort, supplied the donors. About this clone itself: Its specificity is unknown.

Sequenced material: PBMCs. The sequence was collected from a woman between 18 and 29 years old in good health and CMV-seropositive. V and J are TRBV4-2 and TRBJ2-7, with TRBD1 matching 8 bases. CDR3 sequence: CASSPQGATTYEQYF. DNA of the CDR3: TGTGCCAGCAGCCCCCAGGGGGCGACAACCTACGAGCAGTACTTC.